These T cell receptor beta chains were read from a single sample in a study of identifying expanded T cells in peripheral blood. Sequencing used immunoSEQ multiplex PCR; TCRdb keeps in-frame clones, though not all of them. The repertoire holds 45,000 to 75,000 clones, with approximately 82% as singletons. The sequencing sample was made of blood. The source is a person between 18 and 75 years old in good health. CDR3s include the opening cysteine and the closing phenylalanine or tryptophan. Each record gives: CDR3 DNA, CDR3 protein, D gene, clone size, V gene, J gene. The D gene is left open where the match is weak. Clone size is stated in some rows and not others, as once, few, many or a class when expanded.

TGTGCCAGCAGTTGGGGAAATGAGCAGTTCTTC	CASSWGNEQFF	NA	NA	TRBV28	TRBJ2-1
TGTGCCAGCAGCCCCGGGACTAAGTACAATGAGCAGTTCTTC	CASSPGTKYNEQFF	TRBD2	NA	TRBV7-2	TRBJ2-1
TGTGCCAGCAGCCAAACTTCAACCGGGGAGCTGTTTTTT	CASSQTSTGELFF	NA	NA	TRBV4-2	TRBJ2-2
TGTGCCAGCAGCCAGGGGAGCACAGATACGCAGTATTTT	CASSQGSTDTQYF	NA	few	TRBV6-6	TRBJ2-3
TGTGCCAGCAGTCTCCGACTAGCGGGGGGGCAATCTAGCACAGATACGCAGTATTTT	CASSLRLAGGQSSTDTQYF	TRBD2	NA	TRBV2	TRBJ2-3
TGTGCCAGCTCGCTAGACATTAATCAGCCCCAGCATTTT	CASSLDINQPQHF	NA	NA	TRBV6-5	TRBJ1-5
TGTGCCAGCAGGTCCCCGCGTACCTCTGGGGCCAACGTCCTGACTTTC	CASRSPRTSGANVLTF	NA	NA	TRBV4-2	TRBJ2-6
TGCGCCAGCAGCTTGAGGGTCTCCTACGAGCAGTACTTC	CASSLRVSYEQYF	NA	once	TRBV5-1	TRBJ2-7
TGTGCCAGAAGCTTGCGACAGGGGATCGAGCAGTACTTC	CARSLRQGIEQYF	TRBD1	once	TRBV5-3	TRBJ2-7
TGTGCCAGCAGCGTAGACCTCACCGGGGAGCTGTTTTTT	CASSVDLTGELFF	NA	NA	TRBV9	TRBJ2-2
TGCGCCAGCAGTTCAGGGGAATTGGGGACGGGTAATGAAAAACTGTTTTTT	CASSSGELGTGNEKLFF	NA	NA	TRBV5-1	TRBJ1-4
TGTGCCAGTAGTCCGGGACAGGGCGGTCTCGAGCAGTACTTC	CASSPGQGGLEQYF	TRBD1	NA	TRBV19	TRBJ2-7
TGTGCCAGCAGCGTAGGACCCTTGGGCGGGAGGGCCGGAGAGACCCAGTACTTC	CASSVGPLGGRAGETQYF	TRBD2	once	TRBV9	TRBJ2-5
TGTGCCAGCAGCTTATATGGCGGGACCCTCAATGAGCAGTTCTTC	CASSLYGGTLNEQFF	NA	NA	TRBV7-9	TRBJ2-1
TGCGCCAGCAGCTTGGCATTGACAGGGGGAAGGGATGAGCAGTTCTTC	CASSLALTGGRDEQFF	TRBD1	NA	TRBV5-1	TRBJ2-1
TGTGCCAGCAGCTCGTGGGTAGGTCAAGAGACCCAGTACTTC	CASSSWVGQETQYF	NA	once	TRBV5-6	TRBJ2-5
TGTGCCAGCGGAGGGAGGGTTAGCCAGGAGACCCAGTACTTC	CASGGRVSQETQYF	TRBD2	NA	TRBV2	TRBJ2-5
TGTGCCAGCAGCCACGGCGGGAAGGGCAATGAGCAGTTCTTC	CASSHGGKGNEQFF	NA	once	TRBV14	TRBJ2-1
TGCGCCAGCAGCTCTGGGACTAACCGAGATACGCAGTATTTT	CASSSGTNRDTQYF	TRBD2	NA	TRBV5-1	TRBJ2-3
TGTGCCAGCAGCCGCCACAGTTCCGAAGCTTTCTTT	CASSRHSSEAFF	NA	few	TRBV7-9	TRBJ1-1
TGTGCCAGCAGTCAAATAGCGGGAGGCTACAATGAGCAGTTCTTC	CASSQIAGGYNEQFF	TRBD2	NA	TRBV27	TRBJ2-1
TGCGCCAGCAGCCAAACAGATACGCAGTATTTT	CASSQTDTQYF	NA	NA	TRBV4-1	TRBJ2-3
TGCGCCAGCACCCTAGGGACAGGGATAAACACCGGGGAGCTGTTTTTT	CASTLGTGINTGELFF	TRBD1	NA	TRBV5-1	TRBJ2-2
TGTGCCAGCAGCTTAGTCGAGAGTGGTGGTACGCAGTATTTT	CASSLVESGGTQYF	NA	NA	TRBV7-2	TRBJ2-3
TGTGCCAGCAGTAAGGAGAACACTGAAGCTTTCTTT	CASSKENTEAFF	NA	NA	TRBV6-4	TRBJ1-1
TGTGCCAGCAGCCTCAGCCGGGCAGGACGGTTAAACACAGATACGCAGTATTTT	CASSLSRAGRLNTDTQYF	NA	NA	TRBV7-9	TRBJ2-3
TGTGCCAGCAGTGAAGGGGCTCATAATGAAAAACTGTTTTTT	CASSEGAHNEKLFF	NA	NA	TRBV6-1	TRBJ1-4
TGTGCCAGTAGTTCCCCAGCGGGAATGGAGGGAGAGACCCAGTACTTC	CASSSPAGMEGETQYF	TRBD2	once	TRBV19	TRBJ2-5
TGTGCCAGCATCCCCTCCCCCATCAACGGCTACACCTTC	CASIPSPINGYTF	NA	NA	TRBV6-5	TRBJ1-2
TGCGCCAGCAGCCAATATCTCCGGACATCCTTTATTGAAAAACTGTTTTTT	CASSQYLRTSFIEKLFF	NA	few	TRBV5-1	TRBJ1-4
TGTGCCAGCAGCTCCATAAGGGGGGATGAGCAGTTCTTC	CASSSIRGDEQFF	NA	NA	TRBV7-8	TRBJ2-1
TGTGCCAGCAGCTTGTTGGGACAGGGGGCGTGGGAGCAGTTCTTC	CASSLLGQGAWEQFF	TRBD1	NA	TRBV5-6	TRBJ2-1
TGCGCCAGCAGCTTAGCCAGTACTAATGAAAAACTGTTTTTT	CASSLASTNEKLFF	NA	once	TRBV5-1	TRBJ1-4
TGCGCCAGCAGCCAAGAATGGGGGACAGGGGCCTATGGCTACACCTTC	CASSQEWGTGAYGYTF	TRBD1	NA	TRBV4-1	TRBJ1-2
TGTGCCAGCAGCCCTACCCCCGGACAGCAATACGAGCAGTACTTC	CASSPTPGQQYEQYF	NA	NA	TRBV6-6	TRBJ2-7
TGTGCCAGCAGTGCAGGGGGCAACACTGAAGCTTTCTTT	CASSAGGNTEAFF	TRBD1	once	TRBV6-1	TRBJ1-1